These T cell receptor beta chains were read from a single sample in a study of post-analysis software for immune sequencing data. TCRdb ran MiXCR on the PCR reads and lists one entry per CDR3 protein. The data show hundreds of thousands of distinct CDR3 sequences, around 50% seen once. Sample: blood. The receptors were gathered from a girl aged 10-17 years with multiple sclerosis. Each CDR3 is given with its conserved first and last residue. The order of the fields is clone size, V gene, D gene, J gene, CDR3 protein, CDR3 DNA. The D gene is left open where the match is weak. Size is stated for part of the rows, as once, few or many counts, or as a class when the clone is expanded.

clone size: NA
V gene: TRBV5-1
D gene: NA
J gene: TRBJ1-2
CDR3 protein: CASTLGGSYGYTF
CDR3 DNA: TGCGCCAGCACTCTGGGAGGGAGCTATGGCTACACCTTC

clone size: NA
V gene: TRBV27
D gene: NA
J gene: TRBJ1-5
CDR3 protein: CAVGGGNQPQHF
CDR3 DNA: TGTGCGGTGGGTGGGGGGAATCAGCCCCAGCATTTT

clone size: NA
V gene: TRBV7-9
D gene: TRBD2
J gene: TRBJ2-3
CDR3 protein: CASSSGTSGILDTQYF
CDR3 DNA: TGTGCCAGCAGCAGCGGGACTAGCGGGATTCTGGATACGCAGTATTTT

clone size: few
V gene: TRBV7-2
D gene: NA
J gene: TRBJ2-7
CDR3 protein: CASSNSRGSDYEQYF
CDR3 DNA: TGTGCCAGCAGCAATAGCCGGGGGTCCGACTACGAGCAGTACTTC

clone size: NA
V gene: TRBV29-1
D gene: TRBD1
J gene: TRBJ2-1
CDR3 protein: CSVQRQGRGHNEQFF
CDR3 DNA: TGCAGCGTTCAAAGACAGGGGCGCGGGCACAATGAGCAGTTCTTC

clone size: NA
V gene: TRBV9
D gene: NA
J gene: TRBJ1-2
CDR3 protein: CASSSMTANYGYTF
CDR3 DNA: TGTGCCAGCAGCTCGATGACAGCTAACTATGGCTACACCTTC

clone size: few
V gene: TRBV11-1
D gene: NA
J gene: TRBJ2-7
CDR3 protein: CASGLRTVNGQVYEQYF
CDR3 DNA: TGTGCCAGCGGGCTTAGAACGGTTAACGGCCAAGTCTACGAGCAGTACTTC

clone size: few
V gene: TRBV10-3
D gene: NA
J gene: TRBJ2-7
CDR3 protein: CAIAAGSYEQYF
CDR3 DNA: TGTGCCATCGCCGCGGGGTCCTACGAGCAGTACTTC

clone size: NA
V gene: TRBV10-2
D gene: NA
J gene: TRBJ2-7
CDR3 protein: CASSGAPAGATYEQYF
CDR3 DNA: TGCGCCAGCAGTGGAGCCCCAGCGGGTGCCACCTACGAGCAGTACTTC

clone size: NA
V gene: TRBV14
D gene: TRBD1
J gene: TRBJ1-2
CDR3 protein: CASSQGQNYGYTF
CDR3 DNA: TGTGCCAGCAGCCAGGGACAGAACTATGGCTACACCTTC

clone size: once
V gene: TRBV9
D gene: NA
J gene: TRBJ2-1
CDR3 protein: CASSLRYESGPGGGEQFF
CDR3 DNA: TGTGCCAGCAGCCTACGCTACGAGAGCGGTCCAGGGGGAGGTGAGCAGTTCTTC

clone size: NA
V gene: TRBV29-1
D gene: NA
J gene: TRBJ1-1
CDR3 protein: CSVRGQGTEAFF
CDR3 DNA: TGCAGCGTTCGCGGGCAGGGCACTGAAGCTTTCTTT

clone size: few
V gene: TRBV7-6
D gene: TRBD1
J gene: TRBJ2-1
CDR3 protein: CASSQWTSGGSYNEQFF
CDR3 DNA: TGTGCCAGCAGCCAATGGACTTCAGGGGGCTCCTACAATGAGCAGTTCTTC

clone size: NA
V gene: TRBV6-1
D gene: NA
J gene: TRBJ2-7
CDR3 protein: CASSMMAGTSYEQYF
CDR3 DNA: TGTGCCAGCAGTATGATGGCCGGGACTTCCTACGAGCAGTACTTC

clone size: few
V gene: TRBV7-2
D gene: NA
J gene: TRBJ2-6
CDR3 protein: CASEAAKAEHSGANVLTF
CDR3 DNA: TGTGCCAGCGAGGCGGCCAAGGCGGAACACTCTGGGGCCAACGTCCTGACTTTC

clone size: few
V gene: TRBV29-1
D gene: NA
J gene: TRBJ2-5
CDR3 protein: CSVDRRDETQYF
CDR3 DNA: TGCAGCGTTGACAGGCGGGACGAGACCCAGTACTTC

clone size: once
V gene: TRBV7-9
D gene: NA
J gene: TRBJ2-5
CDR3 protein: CASSLRRVPSAETQYF
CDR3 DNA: TGTGCCAGCAGCTTAAGGCGGGTTCCGTCTGCGGAGACCCAGTACTTC

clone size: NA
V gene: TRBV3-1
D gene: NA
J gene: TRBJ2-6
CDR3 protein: CASSQGPGTSGANVLTF
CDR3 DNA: TGTGCCAGCAGCCAAGGCCCGGGGACCTCTGGGGCCAACGTCCTGACTTTC

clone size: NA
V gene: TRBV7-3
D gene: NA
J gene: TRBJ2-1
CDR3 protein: CASSPYWGRKSNEQFF
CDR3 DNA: TGTGCCAGCAGCCCCTATTGGGGGCGCAAATCCAATGAGCAGTTCTTC

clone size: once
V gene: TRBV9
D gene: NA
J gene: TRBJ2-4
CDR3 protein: CASSPGTPADLAKNIQYF
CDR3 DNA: TGTGCCAGCAGCCCAGGGACCCCAGCGGATCTAGCCAAAAACATTCAGTACTTC

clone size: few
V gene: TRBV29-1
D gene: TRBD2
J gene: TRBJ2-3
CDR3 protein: CSVEGLAGFGTDTQYF
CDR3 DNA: TGCAGCGTTGAGGGACTAGCGGGGTTCGGCACAGATACGCAGTATTTT

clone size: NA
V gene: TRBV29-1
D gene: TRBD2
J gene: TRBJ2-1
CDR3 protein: CSAASGRAYNEQFF
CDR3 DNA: TGCAGCGCCGCTAGCGGGAGGGCCTACAATGAGCAGTTCTTC

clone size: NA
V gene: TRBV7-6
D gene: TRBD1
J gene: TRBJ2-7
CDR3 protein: CASSFQGTGFNEQYF
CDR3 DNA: TGTGCCAGCAGCTTTCAAGGGACAGGGTTCAACGAGCAGTACTTC

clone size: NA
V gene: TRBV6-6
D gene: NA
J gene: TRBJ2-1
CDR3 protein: CASSRTGTPYNEQFF
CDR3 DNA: TGTGCCAGCAGTCGCACAGGGACGCCGTACAATGAGCAGTTCTTC

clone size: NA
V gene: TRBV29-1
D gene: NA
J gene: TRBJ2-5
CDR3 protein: CSTWTPQETQYF
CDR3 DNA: TGCAGCACGTGGACACCCCAAGAGACCCAGTACTTC

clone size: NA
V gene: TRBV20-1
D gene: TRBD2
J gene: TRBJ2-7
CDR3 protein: CSAKDAGGGSYEQYF
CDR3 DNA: TGCAGTGCAAAGGATGCCGGCGGGGGTTCCTACGAGCAGTACTTC

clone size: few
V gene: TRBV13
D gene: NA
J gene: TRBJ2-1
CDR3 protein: CASSANLGPGGDSHEQFF
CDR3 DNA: TGTGCCAGCAGCGCGAACTTGGGGCCTGGAGGAGATTCCCATGAGCAGTTCTTC

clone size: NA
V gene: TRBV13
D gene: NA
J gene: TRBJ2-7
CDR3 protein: CASSYSPGEGRYEQYF
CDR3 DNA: TGTGCCAGCAGCTACTCACCGGGGGAAGGGAGATACGAGCAGTACTTC

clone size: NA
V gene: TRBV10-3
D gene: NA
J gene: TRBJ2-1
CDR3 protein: CAINRESYNEQFF
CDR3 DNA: TGTGCCATCAATCGGGAGTCCTACAATGAGCAGTTCTTC

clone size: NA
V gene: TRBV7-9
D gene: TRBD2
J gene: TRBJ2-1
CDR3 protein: CASSLQTSGGARGNEQFF
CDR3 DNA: TGTGCCAGCAGCTTACAGACTAGCGGGGGGGCACGGGGCAATGAGCAGTTCTTC

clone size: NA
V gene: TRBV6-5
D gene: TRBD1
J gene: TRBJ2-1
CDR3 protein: CASSRDRGPNYNEQFF
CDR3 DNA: TGTGCCAGCAGCCGGGACAGGGGGCCCAATTACAATGAGCAGTTCTTC

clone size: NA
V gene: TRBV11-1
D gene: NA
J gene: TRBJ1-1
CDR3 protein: CASSLAFAAEAFF
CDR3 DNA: TGTGCCAGCAGCTTAGCTTTCGCAGCTGAAGCTTTCTTT

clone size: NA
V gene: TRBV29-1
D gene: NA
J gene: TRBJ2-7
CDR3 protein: CSVESDGSYEQYF
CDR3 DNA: TGCAGCGTTGAGAGTGACGGATCCTACGAGCAGTACTTC

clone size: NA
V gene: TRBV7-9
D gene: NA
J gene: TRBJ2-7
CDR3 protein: CASSPKVAGAGYEQYF
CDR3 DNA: TGTGCCAGCAGCCCAAAGGTCGCTGGGGCAGGGTACGAGCAGTACTTC

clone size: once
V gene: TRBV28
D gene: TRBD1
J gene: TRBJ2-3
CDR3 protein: CASSLGQAGTDTQYF
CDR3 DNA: TGTGCCAGCAGTCTGGGACAGGCTGGAACAGATACGCAGTATTTT

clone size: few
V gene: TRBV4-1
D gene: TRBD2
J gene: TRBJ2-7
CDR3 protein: CASSQDAGGPNEQYF
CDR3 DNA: TGCGCCAGCAGCCAAGATGCGGGAGGGCCGAACGAGCAGTACTTC

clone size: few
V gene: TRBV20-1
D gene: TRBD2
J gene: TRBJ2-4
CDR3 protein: CSGGLAGDLAKNIQYF
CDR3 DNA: TGCAGTGGGGGACTAGCGGGAGACCTAGCCAAAAACATTCAGTACTTC

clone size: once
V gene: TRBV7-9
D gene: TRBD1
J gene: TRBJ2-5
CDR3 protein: CASSQQGEETQYF
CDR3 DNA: TGTGCCAGCAGCCAACAGGGGGAAGAGACCCAGTACTTC

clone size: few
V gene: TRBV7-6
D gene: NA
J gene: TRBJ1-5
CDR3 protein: CASSLQSDQPQHF
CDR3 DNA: TGTGCCAGCAGCTTACAATCAGATCAGCCCCAGCATTTT

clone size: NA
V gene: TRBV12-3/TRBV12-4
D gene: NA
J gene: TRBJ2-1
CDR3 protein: CASSLSKGTFYNEQFF
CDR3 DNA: TGTGCCAGCAGTTTAAGTAAGGGGACCTTTTACAATGAGCAGTTCTTC

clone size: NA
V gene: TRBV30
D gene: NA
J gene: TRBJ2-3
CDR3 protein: CAWSVDSTDTQYF
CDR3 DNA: TGTGCCTGGAGTGTAGACAGCACAGATACGCAGTATTTT

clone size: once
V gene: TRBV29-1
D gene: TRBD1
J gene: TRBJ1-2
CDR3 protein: CSVGAGGAEGYTF
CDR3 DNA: TGCAGCGTTGGGGCAGGGGGCGCTGAGGGCTACACCTTC

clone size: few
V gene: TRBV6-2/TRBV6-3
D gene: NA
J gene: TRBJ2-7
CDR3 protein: CASGLGPHYEQYF
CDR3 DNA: TGTGCCAGCGGCCTGGGTCCCCACTACGAGCAGTACTTC

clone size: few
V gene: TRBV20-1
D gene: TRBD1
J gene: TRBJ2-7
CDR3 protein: CSAREGGWEQYF
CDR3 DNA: TGCAGTGCTAGAGAAGGGGGCTGGGAGCAGTACTTC

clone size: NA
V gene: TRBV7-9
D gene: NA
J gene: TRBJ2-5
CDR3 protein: CASSPSGGVETQYF
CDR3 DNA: TGTGCCAGCAGCCCGTCGGGGGGCGTGGAGACCCAGTACTTC

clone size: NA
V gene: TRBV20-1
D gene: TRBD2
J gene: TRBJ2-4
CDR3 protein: CSATSGRTPVKNIQYF
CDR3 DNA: TGCAGTGCTACTAGCGGGAGGACCCCGGTCAAAAACATTCAGTACTTC

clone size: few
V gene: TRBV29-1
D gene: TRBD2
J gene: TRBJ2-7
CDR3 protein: CSVAPKLAGVEQYF
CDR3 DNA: TGCAGCGTTGCCCCGAAACTAGCGGGAGTTGAGCAGTACTTC